A selection of T cell receptor beta chains follows, all from one sample in a study of control samples from healthy donors and cancer patients. Sequenced by immunoSEQ multiplex PCR; TCRdb stores in-frame clones only, minus some. Of about 130,000 clones in the sample, roughly 92% were seen once. The sequencing input was blood. Receptors were obtained from a man younger than 35 in good health. The CDR3 runs from the conserved cysteine through the conserved F or W. The D gene is left open where the match is weak. Clone sizes are given selectively: once, few, many, or a class where the clone is expanded.

size: NA
V: TRBV3-1/TRBV3-2
D: TRBD2
J: TRBJ2-3
DNA: TGTGCCAGCAGCCAAGATAACGGACTAGGGGCGGCGCAGTATTTT
CDR3: CASSQDNGLGAAQYF

size: NA
V: TRBV4-1
D: TRBD2
J: TRBJ2-5
DNA: TGCGCCAGCAGCCAGGGGAACGGCGGGGGAAGCCAAGAGACCCAGTACTTC
CDR3: CASSQGNGGGSQETQYF

size: NA
V: TRBV14
D: TRBD1
J: TRBJ1-1
DNA: TGTGCCAGCAGCTCCCGACAGGGAAGAAACACTGAAGCTTTCTTT
CDR3: CASSSRQGRNTEAFF

size: NA
V: TRBV10-1
D: TRBD2
J: TRBJ2-7
DNA: TGCGCCAACCTAGTAGGGGACGTAGCGGGGGTCACCCACGAGCAGTACTTC
CDR3: CANLVGDVAGVTHEQYF

size: NA
V: TRBV5-1
D: NA
J: TRBJ1-1
DNA: TGCGCCAGCAGCTTGGATGGCCCTAACACTGAAGCTTTCTTT
CDR3: CASSLDGPNTEAFF

size: few
V: TRBV7-2
D: NA
J: TRBJ1-6
DNA: TGTGCCAGCAGCTTAGCCTTAGGTATAGAGGATTCACCCCTCCACTTT
CDR3: CASSLALGIEDSPLHF

size: once
V: TRBV5-1
D: TRBD1
J: TRBJ1-1
DNA: TGCGCCAGCAGCTTGTGGGGGACAGGGAACACTGAAGCTTTCTTT
CDR3: CASSLWGTGNTEAFF

size: NA
V: TRBV5-5
D: TRBD2
J: TRBJ2-3
DNA: TGTGCCAGCAGCTTGGAGGGACTAGCGGGGGGGCCGCCTTCCGATACGCAGTATTTT
CDR3: CASSLEGLAGGPPSDTQYF

size: NA
V: TRBV7-9
D: NA
J: TRBJ2-6
DNA: TGTGCCAGCAGCTTAGATGGCGGATCCTCTGGGGCCAACGTCCTGACTTTC
CDR3: CASSLDGGSSGANVLTF

size: once
V: TRBV27
D: TRBD1
J: TRBJ1-5
DNA: TGTGCCAGCAGTCCCTCGACAGGGGACAGCAATCAGCCCCAGCATTTT
CDR3: CASSPSTGDSNQPQHF

size: NA
V: TRBV2
D: TRBD2
J: TRBJ2-5
DNA: TGTGCCAGCAGTGAGCTAGCGGGGATAGGAGAGACCCAGTACTTC
CDR3: CASSELAGIGETQYF

size: NA
V: TRBV21-1
D: NA
J: TRBJ1-2
DNA: TGTGCCAGCAGCGTAGGGGACGGTCCCTGTTCCTATGGCTACACCTTC
CDR3: CASSVGDGPCSYGYTF

size: NA
V: TRBV7-3
D: NA
J: TRBJ2-2
DNA: TGTGCCAGCAGCCCATCCGGACTCCGTTCCGGGGAGCTGTTTTTT
CDR3: CASSPSGLRSGELFF

size: NA
V: TRBV10-2
D: NA
J: TRBJ1-3
DNA: TGCGCCAGCAGTGGCGGGGCTGGAAACACCATATATTTT
CDR3: CASSGGAGNTIYF

size: once
V: TRBV28
D: NA
J: TRBJ2-2
DNA: TGTGCCAGCAGTTTATGGGGGGGGGAGCTGTTTTTT
CDR3: CASSLWGGELFF

size: NA
V: TRBV29-1
D: TRBD1
J: TRBJ1-1
DNA: TGCAGCGTTGGACAGGGGGCGGACACTGAAGCTTTCTTT
CDR3: CSVGQGADTEAFF